The 12 T cell receptor beta chains below were found in one sample sequenced in a study of blood T cell repertoires in COVID-19. Here immunoSEQ multiplex PCR was the method, and the copy in TCRdb shows in-frame clones only, minus some. Here the sample spans approximately 170,000 clones, 65% to 85% being singletons. The specimen was peripheral blood. These receptors originate from a human donor with acute or convalescent COVID-19. The donor label of this sample is uncertain.

The chain carries TRBV6-1 and TRBJ1-6, with 11 bases fitting TRBD1. There are 17 residues in the CDR3. Germline CDR1 and CDR2: MNHNS and SASEGT. Trimming cost V 1 base and J 10 bases; bases outside gene matches: 9. The CDR3 coding sequence is TGTGCCAGCAGTGAAGGGACAGGGGGCCGGGATAGGTCACCCCTCCACTTT. It encodes CASSEGTGGRDRSPLHF.

V gene TRBV2 combines with J gene TRBJ2-1; 8 nucleotides align to TRBD1. Germline CDR1 and CDR2: SNHLY and FYNNEI. J lost 8 bases, V lost 6 bases, and 9 bases had no gene match. The length of the CDR3 is 14 residues. CDR3 region: CASSPRGQGDEQFF. CDR3 nucleotide sequence: TGTGCCAGCAGCCCCAGGGGGCAGGGCGATGAGCAGTTCTTC.

The chain joins TRBV12-5 to TRBJ2-7; D may be TRBD2 (5 bases). The CDR3 length is 12 residues. Trimming removed 3 bases at V and 2 bases at J, with 5 bases between. Germline V lookup: CDR1 LGHNT, CDR2 FRNRAP. CDR3 sequence reads: CASGFSAYEQYF. The CDR3 region has the DNA TGTGCTAGTGGTTTTAGCGCCTACGAGCAGTACTTC.

V usage is TRBV7-2 and J usage is TRBJ2-5; D uncertain. CDR3 length: 12 amino acids. The germline gives CDR1 SGHTA, CDR2 FQGNSA. V was cut by 4 bases and J by 1 base, with 4 bases left in between. The CDR3 DNA sequence: TGTGCCAGCAGCTACTCCCAAGAGACCCAGTACTTC. This sequence encodes CASSYSQETQYF.

V is TRBV6-1 and J is TRBJ1-5; no clear D. Germline loops: CDR1 MNHNS, CDR2 SASEGT. There are 16 residues in the CDR3. V lost 2 bases, J lost 0 bases, and 11 bases lay in between. This CDR3 is CASSELAGYSNQPQHF. The CDR3 DNA follows: TGTGCCAGCAGTGAATTGGCAGGTTATAGCAATCAGCCCCAGCATTTT.

This rearrangement joins TRBV3-1 (or the pseudogene TRBV3-2) to TRBJ2-3, with a weak D call TRBD2 (5 bases). CDR3 length equals 14 residues. Germline CDR1 reads LGHDT; CDR2 reads YNNKEL (reference sequence). V was trimmed by 8 bases and J by 1 base, leaving 13 bases between them. The CDR3 DNA follows: TGTGCCAGCGCCAGCATTAGCGGCACAGATACGCAGTATTTT. Protein sequence: CASASISGTDTQYF.

This clone was counted a few times. V usage is TRBV5-1 and J usage is TRBJ1-1, with TRBD1 identical over 7 bases. Germline values: CDR1 SGHRS, CDR2 YFSETQ. Trimming removed 0 bases from V and 0 bases from J; junction bases left unmatched: 5. This CDR3 is built from 16 residues. CDR3: CASSLDGTVMNTEAFF. CDR3 in DNA: TGCGCCAGCAGCTTGGACGGGACAGTCATGAACACTGAAGCTTTCTTT.

CDR3 amino acids: CASSEPAPGTYEQYF. Written as DNA, the CDR3 is TGTGCCAGCAGTGAACCCGCCCCAGGTACCTACGAGCAGTACTTC. This sequence joins TRBV6-1 and TRBJ2-7; D is unclear. The CDR3 sequence is 15 residues long. The V gene's germline CDR1 is MNHNS and CDR2 SASEGT. The V and J ends lost 2 bases and 2 bases respectively, with 13 bases between them.

This clone came up once. The CDR3 nucleotides are TGTGCCAGCAGCCTCGACAGGGTCTATGGCTACACCTTC. Its protein product is CASSLDRVYGYTF. The gene calls are TRBV11-2 and TRBJ1-2; 7 nucleotides line up with TRBD1. The germline V gene has CDR1 SGHAT and CDR2 FQNNGV. This CDR3 has 13 amino acids. V shed 5 bases and J 4 bases; nucleotides not matched to a gene: 4.

This clone was seen a few times. This chain joins TRBV19 and TRBJ1-2, with unresolved D. This CDR3 is built from 14 residues. Germline assignment: CDR1 LNHDA and CDR2 SQIVND (reference sequence). Between the trimmed V and J ends, which lost 7 bases and 4 bases, there was a span of 16 bases. This CDR3 reads CASNEGSKSYGYTF. The CDR3, as DNA: TGTGCCAGTAATGAGGGTTCCAAAAGCTATGGCTACACCTTC.

This chain links TRBV28 with TRBJ1-4; D perhaps matches TRBD1 (6 bases). Germline CDR1 reads MDHEN; CDR2 reads SYDVKM. The CDR3 runs to 14 residues. V was cut by 5 bases and J by 3 bases, with 10 bases left in between. DNA for the CDR3: TGTGCCAGCAGTCAAGGACAGTCTAATGAAAAACTGTTTTTT. Translated, it gives CASSQGQSNEKLFF.

Only a few counts were recorded for this clone. The chain recombines TRBV19 with TRBJ2-5, with TRBD2 identical over 15 bases. The CDR3 length is 18 residues. V shed 3 bases, J shed 4 bases, and the junction held 9 bases outside the gene matches. Germline V gene data show CDR1 as LNHDA and CDR2 as SQIVND (reference sequence). The CDR3: CASSIRGLAGGGPETQYF. The CDR3 coding sequence is TGTGCCAGTAGTATCCGGGGACTAGCGGGAGGAGGTCCAGAGACCCAGTACTTC.